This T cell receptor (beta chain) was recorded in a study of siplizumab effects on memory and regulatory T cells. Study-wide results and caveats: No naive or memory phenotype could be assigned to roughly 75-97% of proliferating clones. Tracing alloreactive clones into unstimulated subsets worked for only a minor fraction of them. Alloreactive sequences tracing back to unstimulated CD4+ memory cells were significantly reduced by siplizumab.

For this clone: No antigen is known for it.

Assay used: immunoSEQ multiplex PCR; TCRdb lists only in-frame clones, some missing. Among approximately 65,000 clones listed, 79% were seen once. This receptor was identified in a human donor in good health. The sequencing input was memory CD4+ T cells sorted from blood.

Here the CDR3 reads CASSEGDRGYNSPLHF. The CDR3 DNA is TGTGCCAGCAGTGAAGGGGACAGGGGGTATAATTCACCCCTCCACTTT. The V gene is TRBV6-1, the J gene TRBJ1-6; the match to TRBD1 covers 11 bases. The germline V gene encodes CDR1 MNHNS and CDR2 SASEGT. The CDR3 sequence is 16 residues long. V trimming: 1 base; J trimming: 4 bases; junction bases outside the gene matches: 0.